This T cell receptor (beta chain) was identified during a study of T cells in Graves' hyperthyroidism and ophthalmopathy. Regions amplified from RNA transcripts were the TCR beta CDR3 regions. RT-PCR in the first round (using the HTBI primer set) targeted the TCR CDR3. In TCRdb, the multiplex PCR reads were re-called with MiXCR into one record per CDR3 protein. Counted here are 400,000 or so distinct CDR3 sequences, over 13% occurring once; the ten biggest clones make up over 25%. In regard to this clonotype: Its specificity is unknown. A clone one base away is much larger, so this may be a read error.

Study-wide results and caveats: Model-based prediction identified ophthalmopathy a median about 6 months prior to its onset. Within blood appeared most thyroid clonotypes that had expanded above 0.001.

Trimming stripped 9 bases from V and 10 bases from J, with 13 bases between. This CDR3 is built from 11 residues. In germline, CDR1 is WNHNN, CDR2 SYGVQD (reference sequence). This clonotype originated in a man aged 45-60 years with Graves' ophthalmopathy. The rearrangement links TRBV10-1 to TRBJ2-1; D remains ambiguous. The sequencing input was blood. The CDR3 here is CARPSSYEQFF. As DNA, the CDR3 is TGCGCCAGGCCCAGTTCCTACGAGCAGTTCTTC.